This T cell receptor beta chain originates from a study of T cells in tumors after PD-1 blockade. Whole-study context: During anti-PD-1 treatment, some patients continued daily vismodegib 150 mg. Peripheral blood samples averaged approximately 33,000 unique clonotypes and some 120,000 templates.

Per germline, CDR1 MNHNY and CDR2 SVGAGI (reference sequence). With 4 bases removed from V and 9 bases from J, the gap between germline ends came to 19 bases. The CDR3 is 15 residues long. This clone was seen only a few times. Assay: immunoSEQ multiplex PCR; the TCRdb copy retains only in-frame clones and omits some. Here the sample spans tens of thousands of clones, around four fifths being singletons. The chain carries TRBV6-6 and TRBJ2-1; D is possibly TRBD2 (6 bases). The TCR comes from a human donor with advanced basal cell or squamous cell carcinoma (not recorded which). The source material was PBMCs, sampled before anti-PD-1 therapy. CDR3 protein: CASSWVQSGLGEQFF. The CDR3 DNA sequence: TGTGCCAGCAGTTGGGTTCAAAGCGGGTTGGGTGAGCAGTTCTTC.